This TCR beta chain emerged from a study of early stage breast cancer tumors (dated 2017 in TCRdb). At the level of the whole study: Of the roughly 16 invasive breast tumors, 12 to 13 were found to be estrogen receptor-positive, progesterone receptor-positive and HER2-negative. Of the 12 ER+/PR+/HER2- tumors, eight were classified as invasive ductal carcinomas and four as invasive lobular carcinomas. A read coverage of roughly 10-fold per sample was achieved on average. The samples as a whole yielded some 2,500,000 detected templates, corresponding to nearly 1,100,000 unique clonotypes.

Study-level results and caveats: Sequencing bulk genomic DNA from unsorted cells could not capture chain pairing or functional markers like CD4, CD8 and FOXP3. Tumors showed approximately 2.5-fold higher T cell density and higher clonality than adjacent normal breast tissue. Enriched TCRB sequences shared across patients were found to be mostly commonly generated sequences that were unlikely to play an important role in the tumor microenvironment. The small cohort size prevented analysis by tumor subtype. Greater similarity was observed between blood and normal breast repertoires than between blood and tumor repertoires, and tumor was distinguished from normal in about 85% of the 16 patients when each tissue was compared with blood.

This clone was observed a handful of times. Its target antigen remains unknown. No quality values exist for individual bases; no much larger clone is one base distant. From the cysteine up to the phenylalanine, the CDR3 has a length of 14 residues. The entry retains the CDR3 DNA only, 42 bases that are in frame from base 1. V and J lose 1 base and 3 bases, and a span of 10 bases separates them. The germline V gene specifies SGHDT as CDR1 and YYEEEE as CDR2. The study profiled bulk TCR beta-chain repertoires in matched peripheral blood, tumor and adjacent normal breast tissue taken from approximately 16 patients with early-stage breast cancer. Before surgery, roughly 4.5-10 mL of whole blood was collected into EDTA tubes and then processed within 2 hours. Ficoll-Paque centrifugation in SepMate-50 tubes was used to isolate peripheral blood mononuclear cells. For storage in liquid nitrogen, PBMCs were cryopreserved as aliquots of about 2 to 4 million cells in approximately 90% FBS with 10% DMSO. The Qiagen AllPrep DNA/RNA Mini kit was used to extract genomic DNA.

Each sample was amplified as two independent genomic DNA replicates: about 0.54 ug for blood and about 1.4 ug for tumor or normal breast. Following the manufacturer's instructions, the ImmunoSeq Intro kit was used to carry out TCRB sequencing on genomic DNA. The multiplex PCR ran for around 30 cycles using proprietary primers and spike-in control sequences for absolute quantification. Single-end 150-bp reads were used to sequence an 87-bp fragment spanning the CDR3 and the flanking V and J genes. Each lane of an Illumina MiSeq using version 3.0 chemistry carried seven multiplexed samples, with two replicates per sample. In the original analysis: Raw data were processed by the vendor's proprietary pipeline, with both replicates merged into one result per sample. To define clonotypes, the study grouped productive rearrangements that shared the V-gene family, CDR3 amino acid sequence and J-gene segment. Clonality was computed as 1 minus the normalized Shannon entropy (Pielou evenness) of TCRB abundances. To estimate T cell density, the total number of templates was divided by the input cell count, which was inferred from how much DNA went in. Recon, run with its default parameters, was used to estimate overall repertoire diversity and clonality. Tumor-enriched clonotypes were defined as having over 0.1% abundance in tumor and at least 32-fold higher abundance than in normal breast. The immuneACCESS repertoire file appears here via TCRdb, limited to in-frame rearrangements. These files lack a portion of the clones; in checked studies, under half of the deficit traces to unresolved V genes, and the cause of the others is not known. For V, J and clone size, that table is used; D and trimming come from the DNA. The sample profile shows 60,000 to 75,000 clones; less than 90% of them were found once. Jointly, the top ten make up about 4.8% of the sample.

The receptor chain draws on TRBV5-6 and TRBJ1-1; no D gene can be assigned with confidence. The receptor comes from a person aged 40 to 50 with breast cancer. Sequencing was done on a sample of blood. The DNA sequence is given as TGTGCCAGCAGCTTGACAATCCAAGACACTGAAGCTTTCTTT. Its product reads: CASSLTIQDTEAFF.